These T cell receptor beta chains were read from a single sample in a study of T cells in Graves' hyperthyroidism and ophthalmopathy. MiXCR, run by TCRdb on the multiplex PCR reads, gives a single entry per CDR3 protein. The sample yields 400,000 to 500,000 distinct CDR3 sequences, 14% to 15% seen once. The sequenced sample was blood. These receptor sequences come from a man aged 18-30 years with Graves' ophthalmopathy. Both conserved end residues are part of each CDR3. The D gene is left open where the match is weak. Not every row has a clone size; where given, it reads once, few, many or a size class.

d_call: TRBD1; j_call: TRBJ2-7; clone_size: many; v_call: TRBV20-1; cdr3_nt: TGCAGTGCTAGAGACGACTTGACAGGGAGCTCCTACGAGCAGTACTTC; cdr3_aa: CSARDDLTGSSYEQYF
d_call: TRBD2; j_call: TRBJ2-1; clone_size: .; v_call: TRBV7-9; cdr3_nt: TGTGCCAGCAGCTTAGTAGGACTAGCGGACAATGAGCAGTTCTTC; cdr3_aa: CASSLVGLADNEQFF
d_call: .; j_call: TRBJ1-5; clone_size: many; v_call: TRBV30; cdr3_nt: TGTGCCTGGAGTGTACCCGGAGGAAATCAGCCCCAGCATTTT; cdr3_aa: CAWSVPGGNQPQHF
d_call: TRBD2; j_call: TRBJ2-3; clone_size: many; v_call: TRBV6-4; cdr3_nt: TGTGCCAGCAGCCAGATAGCGGGAGAAAGAGATACGCAGTATTTT; cdr3_aa: CASSQIAGERDTQYF
d_call: TRBD2; j_call: TRBJ2-3; clone_size: many; v_call: TRBV29-1; cdr3_nt: TGCAGCGTTGGACTACTAGCGGGAGGTAGCACAGATACGCAGTATTTT; cdr3_aa: CSVGLLAGGSTDTQYF
d_call: .; j_call: TRBJ1-1; clone_size: many; v_call: TRBV5-1; cdr3_nt: TGCGCCAGCAGCTTGCATGGGGGTCGGAACACTGAAGCTTTCTTT; cdr3_aa: CASSLHGGRNTEAFF
d_call: .; j_call: TRBJ2-1; clone_size: few; v_call: TRBV27; cdr3_nt: TGTGCCAGCAGTCCCCAGGGGCTTGAGCAGTTCTTC; cdr3_aa: CASSPQGLEQFF
d_call: .; j_call: TRBJ2-5; clone_size: many; v_call: TRBV5-1; cdr3_nt: TGCGCCAGCAGTTGGGCAGAGAACCAAGAGACCCAGTACTTC; cdr3_aa: CASSWAENQETQYF
d_call: .; j_call: TRBJ2-2; clone_size: .; v_call: TRBV9; cdr3_nt: TGTGCCAGCAGCGTAGGGGAGAACACCGGGGAGCTGTTTTTT; cdr3_aa: CASSVGENTGELFF
d_call: .; j_call: TRBJ2-7; clone_size: many; v_call: TRBV29-1; cdr3_nt: TGCAGCGTTGAAGAAAATCGAGCCGACAAACGTCCCTACGAGCAGTACTTC; cdr3_aa: CSVEENRADKRPYEQYF
d_call: .; j_call: TRBJ1-5; clone_size: few; v_call: TRBV10-1; cdr3_nt: TGCGCCAGCAGTGAGGGGGTAGTGGAGCCCCAGCATTTT; cdr3_aa: CASSEGVVEPQHF
d_call: TRBD1; j_call: TRBJ2-6; clone_size: .; v_call: TRBV7-9; cdr3_nt: TGTGCCAGCAGCTTAGCGCACCAGGGGGCGTATGGGGCCAACGTCCTGACTTTC; cdr3_aa: CASSLAHQGAYGANVLTF
d_call: .; j_call: TRBJ1-1; clone_size: many; v_call: TRBV19; cdr3_nt: TGTGCCAGTAGTATCACAGCCATCATGAACACTGAAGCTTTCTTT; cdr3_aa: CASSITAIMNTEAFF
d_call: .; j_call: TRBJ2-5; clone_size: many; v_call: TRBV27; cdr3_nt: TGTGCCAGCAGTCTAGGACCACAGGGCCGGGAGACCCAGTACTTC; cdr3_aa: CASSLGPQGRETQYF
d_call: TRBD2; j_call: TRBJ2-5; clone_size: .; v_call: TRBV4-2; cdr3_nt: TGTGCCAGCAGCCAAGTCGTGGCGGGGGGGCTATCCTTAGAGACCCAGTACTTC; cdr3_aa: CASSQVVAGGLSLETQYF
d_call: .; j_call: TRBJ1-2; clone_size: few; v_call: TRBV5-1; cdr3_nt: TGCGCCAGCAGCTTTACAAACTATGGCTACACCTTC; cdr3_aa: CASSFTNYGYTF
d_call: .; j_call: TRBJ1-5; clone_size: .; v_call: TRBV12-3/TRBV12-4; cdr3_nt: TGTGCCAGCAGTTGGAGGGGTAGCAATCAGCCCCAGCATTTT; cdr3_aa: CASSWRGSNQPQHF
d_call: TRBD1; j_call: TRBJ2-3; clone_size: .; v_call: TRBV7-9; cdr3_nt: TGTGCCAGCAGCGACGGACAGGGCAGGGATACGCAGTATTTT; cdr3_aa: CASSDGQGRDTQYF
d_call: .; j_call: TRBJ1-3; clone_size: .; v_call: TRBV4-2; cdr3_nt: TGTGCCAGCAGCCCAGGACAGAAAAGCTCTGGAAACACCATATATTTT; cdr3_aa: CASSPGQKSSGNTIYF
d_call: TRBD2; j_call: TRBJ2-1; clone_size: .; v_call: TRBV7-9; cdr3_nt: TGTGCCAGCAGGTGGACTAGCGGGGGGGTCGACAATGAGCAGTTCTTC; cdr3_aa: CASRWTSGGVDNEQFF
d_call: TRBD1; j_call: TRBJ2-7; clone_size: many; v_call: TRBV10-3; cdr3_nt: TGTGCCATCAATCGGGACAGGGGGGCCGAGCAGTACTTC; cdr3_aa: CAINRDRGAEQYF
d_call: TRBD2; j_call: TRBJ2-2; clone_size: .; v_call: TRBV3-1; cdr3_nt: TGTGCCAGCAGCCAAGATAGGTGGAGCGGGAGGGCCCAGACCGGGGAGCTGTTTTTT; cdr3_aa: CASSQDRWSGRAQTGELFF
d_call: .; j_call: TRBJ2-7; clone_size: many; v_call: TRBV11-2; cdr3_nt: TGTGCCAGCAGCTTCTCCCAGAGCTACGAGCAGTACTTC; cdr3_aa: CASSFSQSYEQYF
d_call: TRBD2; j_call: TRBJ2-5; clone_size: .; v_call: TRBV7-6; cdr3_nt: TGTGCCAGCAGCTTCTTAGCGGGGGTCGTCCAAGAGACCCAGTACTTC; cdr3_aa: CASSFLAGVVQETQYF
d_call: TRBD1; j_call: TRBJ2-7; clone_size: many; v_call: TRBV27; cdr3_nt: TGTGCCAGCAGCGGCCGGGACAGGGAGATCAACGAGCAGTACTTC; cdr3_aa: CASSGRDREINEQYF
d_call: TRBD1; j_call: TRBJ2-2; clone_size: few; v_call: TRBV19; cdr3_nt: TGTGCCAGTAGTATGGGGACAGAGATCACCGGGGAGCTGTTTTTT; cdr3_aa: CASSMGTEITGELFF
d_call: TRBD2; j_call: TRBJ2-3; clone_size: many; v_call: TRBV20-1; cdr3_nt: TGCAGTGCTACAGCGACTAGCGGGATAACAGATACGCAGTATTTT; cdr3_aa: CSATATSGITDTQYF
d_call: TRBD1; j_call: TRBJ2-3; clone_size: many; v_call: TRBV6-2/TRBV6-3; cdr3_nt: TGTGCCAGCAGGTACGGACAGGGCCCTCGCACAGATACGCAGTATTTT; cdr3_aa: CASRYGQGPRTDTQYF
d_call: .; j_call: TRBJ2-5; clone_size: many; v_call: TRBV20-1; cdr3_nt: TGCAGTGCTAGAGACGCCGGGGTCCAAGAGACCCAGTACTTC; cdr3_aa: CSARDAGVQETQYF
d_call: TRBD1; j_call: TRBJ2-5; clone_size: few; v_call: TRBV6-1; cdr3_nt: TGTGCCGCCTCCGGGACAGGGCAAGAGACCCAGTACTTC; cdr3_aa: CAASGTGQETQYF
d_call: .; j_call: TRBJ2-3; clone_size: many; v_call: TRBV7-2; cdr3_nt: TGTGCCAGCAGCTTAGAGAGAATAGCCGATACGCAGTATTTT; cdr3_aa: CASSLERIADTQYF
d_call: .; j_call: TRBJ1-4; clone_size: many; v_call: TRBV5-1; cdr3_nt: TGCGCCAGCAGCCCGCGGGGGAGGGACAATGAAAAACTGTTTTTT; cdr3_aa: CASSPRGRDNEKLFF
d_call: .; j_call: TRBJ2-2; clone_size: many; v_call: TRBV7-2; cdr3_nt: TGTGCCAGCAGCTTAATATTAGCGAACACCGGGGAGCTGTTTTTT; cdr3_aa: CASSLILANTGELFF
d_call: TRBD2; j_call: TRBJ2-7; clone_size: few; v_call: TRBV27; cdr3_nt: TGTGCCAGCCGCTGGGGAGGGCGGCCCACCTACGAGCAGTACTTC; cdr3_aa: CASRWGGRPTYEQYF
d_call: .; j_call: TRBJ1-1; clone_size: .; v_call: TRBV12-3/TRBV12-4; cdr3_nt: TGTGCCAGCAGACGGGACGTGGGGTACACTGAAGCTTTCTTT; cdr3_aa: CASRRDVGYTEAFF
d_call: .; j_call: TRBJ1-4; clone_size: .; v_call: TRBV10-2; cdr3_nt: TGCGCCAGCAGGGAGACAGCAACTAATGAAAAACTGTTTTTT; cdr3_aa: CASRETATNEKLFF
d_call: TRBD1; j_call: TRBJ1-6; clone_size: many; v_call: TRBV2; cdr3_nt: TGTGCCAGCTCTTTGACAGGGACAGAGTCACCCCTCCACTTT; cdr3_aa: CASSLTGTESPLHF
d_call: .; j_call: TRBJ1-5; clone_size: .; v_call: TRBV27; cdr3_nt: TGTGCCAGCAGTTTCGTCAATCAGCCCCAGCATTTT; cdr3_aa: CASSFVNQPQHF
d_call: TRBD1; j_call: TRBJ2-5; clone_size: many; v_call: TRBV10-3; cdr3_nt: TGTGCCATCAGCGGGACAGGGGGCAAACTGGAGACCCAGTACTTC; cdr3_aa: CAISGTGGKLETQYF
d_call: .; j_call: TRBJ1-2; clone_size: few; v_call: TRBV4-1; cdr3_nt: TGCGCCAGCAGCCAAGATGTTGGGCAGGGGTATGGCTACACCTTC; cdr3_aa: CASSQDVGQGYGYTF
d_call: .; j_call: TRBJ1-1; clone_size: many; v_call: TRBV27; cdr3_nt: TGTGCCAGCCTCAATGGGTACCCGGCGATCTCTGAAGCTTTCTTT; cdr3_aa: CASLNGYPAISEAFF
d_call: .; j_call: TRBJ2-1; clone_size: many; v_call: TRBV7-6; cdr3_nt: TGTGCCAGCAGCTTAACCCAGCAGGGGGGGCATGAGCAGTTCTTC; cdr3_aa: CASSLTQQGGHEQFF
d_call: .; j_call: TRBJ2-1; clone_size: few; v_call: TRBV28; cdr3_nt: TGTGCCAGCAGTTTAGGGGACCACATATGGTTCTTC; cdr3_aa: CASSLGDHIWFF
d_call: .; j_call: TRBJ1-2; clone_size: .; v_call: TRBV6-1; cdr3_nt: TGTGCCAGCAGTCCCCGTGGCGGGATCAACTATGGCTACACCTTC; cdr3_aa: CASSPRGGINYGYTF
d_call: .; j_call: TRBJ2-6; clone_size: few; v_call: TRBV18; cdr3_nt: TGTGCCAGCCTTGGGTCGGGGGCCAACGTCCTGACTTTC; cdr3_aa: CASLGSGANVLTF
d_call: TRBD1; j_call: TRBJ2-7; clone_size: .; v_call: TRBV30; cdr3_nt: TGTGCCTGGAGCCTCGGGACAGGGGCCCACGAGCAGTACTTC; cdr3_aa: CAWSLGTGAHEQYF
d_call: TRBD2; j_call: TRBJ2-5; clone_size: many; v_call: TRBV10-3; cdr3_nt: TGTGCCATCAGTCCGACTAGCGGGGGGGTTGAGACCCAGTACTTC; cdr3_aa: CAISPTSGGVETQYF
d_call: .; j_call: TRBJ2-7; clone_size: many; v_call: TRBV27; cdr3_nt: TGTGCCAGCACTAAAACGGGGCGCGAGCAGTACTTC; cdr3_aa: CASTKTGREQYF
d_call: .; j_call: TRBJ2-7; clone_size: many; v_call: TRBV7-2; cdr3_nt: TGTGCCAGCAGCTTAGGACAGATCGAGCAGTACTTC; cdr3_aa: CASSLGQIEQYF
d_call: .; j_call: TRBJ2-1; clone_size: few; v_call: TRBV6-1; cdr3_nt: TGTGCCAGCAGTCCCGGGAGCACAAGGGGCGGTGAGCAGTTCTTC; cdr3_aa: CASSPGSTRGGEQFF
d_call: TRBD1; j_call: TRBJ2-7; clone_size: few; v_call: TRBV9; cdr3_nt: TGTGCCAGCAGCGTAGCTACCGGGACAGGAGCTTACGAGCAGTACTTC; cdr3_aa: CASSVATGTGAYEQYF
d_call: .; j_call: TRBJ2-1; clone_size: many; v_call: TRBV27; cdr3_nt: TGTGCCAGCAGTTCCGTGCCTCTTTTTACTGAGCAGTTCTTC; cdr3_aa: CASSSVPLFTEQFF
d_call: .; j_call: TRBJ1-5; clone_size: many; v_call: TRBV4-2; cdr3_nt: TGTGCCAGCAGCTTTGGACTGAGCAATCAGCCCCAGCATTTT; cdr3_aa: CASSFGLSNQPQHF
d_call: TRBD2; j_call: TRBJ2-1; clone_size: .; v_call: TRBV12-3/TRBV12-4; cdr3_nt: TGTGCCGGCAGACAGGGACTAGCAGAGTTCAATGAGCAGTTCTTC; cdr3_aa: CAGRQGLAEFNEQFF
d_call: .; j_call: TRBJ2-5; clone_size: few; v_call: TRBV5-8; cdr3_nt: TGTGCCAGCGAATACCGGGGTCAAGAGACCCAGTACTTC; cdr3_aa: CASEYRGQETQYF